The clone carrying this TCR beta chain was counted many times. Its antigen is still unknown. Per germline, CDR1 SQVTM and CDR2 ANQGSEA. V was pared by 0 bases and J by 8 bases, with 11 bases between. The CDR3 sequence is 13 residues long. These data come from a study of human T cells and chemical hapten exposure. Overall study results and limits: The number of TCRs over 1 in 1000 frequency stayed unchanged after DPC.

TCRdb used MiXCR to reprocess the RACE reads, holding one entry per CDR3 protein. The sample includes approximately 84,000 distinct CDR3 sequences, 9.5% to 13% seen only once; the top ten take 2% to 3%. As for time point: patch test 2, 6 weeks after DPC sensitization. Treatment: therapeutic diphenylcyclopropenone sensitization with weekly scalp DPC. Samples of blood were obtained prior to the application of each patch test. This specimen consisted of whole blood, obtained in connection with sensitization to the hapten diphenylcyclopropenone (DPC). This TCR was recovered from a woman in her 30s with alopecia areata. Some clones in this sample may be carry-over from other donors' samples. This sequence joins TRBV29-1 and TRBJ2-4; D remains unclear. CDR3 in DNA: TGCAGCGTTGAAGATCCAGGCGCGTACATTCAGTACTTC. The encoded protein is CSVEDPGAYIQYF.